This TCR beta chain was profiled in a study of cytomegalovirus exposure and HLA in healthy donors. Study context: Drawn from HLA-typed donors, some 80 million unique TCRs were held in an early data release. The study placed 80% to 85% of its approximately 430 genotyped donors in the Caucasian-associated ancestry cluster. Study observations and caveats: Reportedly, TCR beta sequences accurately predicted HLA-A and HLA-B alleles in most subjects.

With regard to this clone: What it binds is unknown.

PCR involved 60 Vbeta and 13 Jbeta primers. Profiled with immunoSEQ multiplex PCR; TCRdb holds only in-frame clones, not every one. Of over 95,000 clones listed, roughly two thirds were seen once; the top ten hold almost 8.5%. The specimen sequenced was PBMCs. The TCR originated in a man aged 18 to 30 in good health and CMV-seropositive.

CDR3 in DNA: TGTGCCAGCAGTGAACAGGGGACAGCGTACTTC. Amino acid sequence: CASSEQGTAYF. The chain is built from TRBV6-1 and TRBJ2-7, with TRBD1 identical over 7 bases. Looked up from germline, CDR1 is MNHNS and CDR2 is SASEGT. The CDR3 spans 11 residues. V trimming: 2 bases; J trimming: 12 bases; junction bases outside the gene matches: 4.